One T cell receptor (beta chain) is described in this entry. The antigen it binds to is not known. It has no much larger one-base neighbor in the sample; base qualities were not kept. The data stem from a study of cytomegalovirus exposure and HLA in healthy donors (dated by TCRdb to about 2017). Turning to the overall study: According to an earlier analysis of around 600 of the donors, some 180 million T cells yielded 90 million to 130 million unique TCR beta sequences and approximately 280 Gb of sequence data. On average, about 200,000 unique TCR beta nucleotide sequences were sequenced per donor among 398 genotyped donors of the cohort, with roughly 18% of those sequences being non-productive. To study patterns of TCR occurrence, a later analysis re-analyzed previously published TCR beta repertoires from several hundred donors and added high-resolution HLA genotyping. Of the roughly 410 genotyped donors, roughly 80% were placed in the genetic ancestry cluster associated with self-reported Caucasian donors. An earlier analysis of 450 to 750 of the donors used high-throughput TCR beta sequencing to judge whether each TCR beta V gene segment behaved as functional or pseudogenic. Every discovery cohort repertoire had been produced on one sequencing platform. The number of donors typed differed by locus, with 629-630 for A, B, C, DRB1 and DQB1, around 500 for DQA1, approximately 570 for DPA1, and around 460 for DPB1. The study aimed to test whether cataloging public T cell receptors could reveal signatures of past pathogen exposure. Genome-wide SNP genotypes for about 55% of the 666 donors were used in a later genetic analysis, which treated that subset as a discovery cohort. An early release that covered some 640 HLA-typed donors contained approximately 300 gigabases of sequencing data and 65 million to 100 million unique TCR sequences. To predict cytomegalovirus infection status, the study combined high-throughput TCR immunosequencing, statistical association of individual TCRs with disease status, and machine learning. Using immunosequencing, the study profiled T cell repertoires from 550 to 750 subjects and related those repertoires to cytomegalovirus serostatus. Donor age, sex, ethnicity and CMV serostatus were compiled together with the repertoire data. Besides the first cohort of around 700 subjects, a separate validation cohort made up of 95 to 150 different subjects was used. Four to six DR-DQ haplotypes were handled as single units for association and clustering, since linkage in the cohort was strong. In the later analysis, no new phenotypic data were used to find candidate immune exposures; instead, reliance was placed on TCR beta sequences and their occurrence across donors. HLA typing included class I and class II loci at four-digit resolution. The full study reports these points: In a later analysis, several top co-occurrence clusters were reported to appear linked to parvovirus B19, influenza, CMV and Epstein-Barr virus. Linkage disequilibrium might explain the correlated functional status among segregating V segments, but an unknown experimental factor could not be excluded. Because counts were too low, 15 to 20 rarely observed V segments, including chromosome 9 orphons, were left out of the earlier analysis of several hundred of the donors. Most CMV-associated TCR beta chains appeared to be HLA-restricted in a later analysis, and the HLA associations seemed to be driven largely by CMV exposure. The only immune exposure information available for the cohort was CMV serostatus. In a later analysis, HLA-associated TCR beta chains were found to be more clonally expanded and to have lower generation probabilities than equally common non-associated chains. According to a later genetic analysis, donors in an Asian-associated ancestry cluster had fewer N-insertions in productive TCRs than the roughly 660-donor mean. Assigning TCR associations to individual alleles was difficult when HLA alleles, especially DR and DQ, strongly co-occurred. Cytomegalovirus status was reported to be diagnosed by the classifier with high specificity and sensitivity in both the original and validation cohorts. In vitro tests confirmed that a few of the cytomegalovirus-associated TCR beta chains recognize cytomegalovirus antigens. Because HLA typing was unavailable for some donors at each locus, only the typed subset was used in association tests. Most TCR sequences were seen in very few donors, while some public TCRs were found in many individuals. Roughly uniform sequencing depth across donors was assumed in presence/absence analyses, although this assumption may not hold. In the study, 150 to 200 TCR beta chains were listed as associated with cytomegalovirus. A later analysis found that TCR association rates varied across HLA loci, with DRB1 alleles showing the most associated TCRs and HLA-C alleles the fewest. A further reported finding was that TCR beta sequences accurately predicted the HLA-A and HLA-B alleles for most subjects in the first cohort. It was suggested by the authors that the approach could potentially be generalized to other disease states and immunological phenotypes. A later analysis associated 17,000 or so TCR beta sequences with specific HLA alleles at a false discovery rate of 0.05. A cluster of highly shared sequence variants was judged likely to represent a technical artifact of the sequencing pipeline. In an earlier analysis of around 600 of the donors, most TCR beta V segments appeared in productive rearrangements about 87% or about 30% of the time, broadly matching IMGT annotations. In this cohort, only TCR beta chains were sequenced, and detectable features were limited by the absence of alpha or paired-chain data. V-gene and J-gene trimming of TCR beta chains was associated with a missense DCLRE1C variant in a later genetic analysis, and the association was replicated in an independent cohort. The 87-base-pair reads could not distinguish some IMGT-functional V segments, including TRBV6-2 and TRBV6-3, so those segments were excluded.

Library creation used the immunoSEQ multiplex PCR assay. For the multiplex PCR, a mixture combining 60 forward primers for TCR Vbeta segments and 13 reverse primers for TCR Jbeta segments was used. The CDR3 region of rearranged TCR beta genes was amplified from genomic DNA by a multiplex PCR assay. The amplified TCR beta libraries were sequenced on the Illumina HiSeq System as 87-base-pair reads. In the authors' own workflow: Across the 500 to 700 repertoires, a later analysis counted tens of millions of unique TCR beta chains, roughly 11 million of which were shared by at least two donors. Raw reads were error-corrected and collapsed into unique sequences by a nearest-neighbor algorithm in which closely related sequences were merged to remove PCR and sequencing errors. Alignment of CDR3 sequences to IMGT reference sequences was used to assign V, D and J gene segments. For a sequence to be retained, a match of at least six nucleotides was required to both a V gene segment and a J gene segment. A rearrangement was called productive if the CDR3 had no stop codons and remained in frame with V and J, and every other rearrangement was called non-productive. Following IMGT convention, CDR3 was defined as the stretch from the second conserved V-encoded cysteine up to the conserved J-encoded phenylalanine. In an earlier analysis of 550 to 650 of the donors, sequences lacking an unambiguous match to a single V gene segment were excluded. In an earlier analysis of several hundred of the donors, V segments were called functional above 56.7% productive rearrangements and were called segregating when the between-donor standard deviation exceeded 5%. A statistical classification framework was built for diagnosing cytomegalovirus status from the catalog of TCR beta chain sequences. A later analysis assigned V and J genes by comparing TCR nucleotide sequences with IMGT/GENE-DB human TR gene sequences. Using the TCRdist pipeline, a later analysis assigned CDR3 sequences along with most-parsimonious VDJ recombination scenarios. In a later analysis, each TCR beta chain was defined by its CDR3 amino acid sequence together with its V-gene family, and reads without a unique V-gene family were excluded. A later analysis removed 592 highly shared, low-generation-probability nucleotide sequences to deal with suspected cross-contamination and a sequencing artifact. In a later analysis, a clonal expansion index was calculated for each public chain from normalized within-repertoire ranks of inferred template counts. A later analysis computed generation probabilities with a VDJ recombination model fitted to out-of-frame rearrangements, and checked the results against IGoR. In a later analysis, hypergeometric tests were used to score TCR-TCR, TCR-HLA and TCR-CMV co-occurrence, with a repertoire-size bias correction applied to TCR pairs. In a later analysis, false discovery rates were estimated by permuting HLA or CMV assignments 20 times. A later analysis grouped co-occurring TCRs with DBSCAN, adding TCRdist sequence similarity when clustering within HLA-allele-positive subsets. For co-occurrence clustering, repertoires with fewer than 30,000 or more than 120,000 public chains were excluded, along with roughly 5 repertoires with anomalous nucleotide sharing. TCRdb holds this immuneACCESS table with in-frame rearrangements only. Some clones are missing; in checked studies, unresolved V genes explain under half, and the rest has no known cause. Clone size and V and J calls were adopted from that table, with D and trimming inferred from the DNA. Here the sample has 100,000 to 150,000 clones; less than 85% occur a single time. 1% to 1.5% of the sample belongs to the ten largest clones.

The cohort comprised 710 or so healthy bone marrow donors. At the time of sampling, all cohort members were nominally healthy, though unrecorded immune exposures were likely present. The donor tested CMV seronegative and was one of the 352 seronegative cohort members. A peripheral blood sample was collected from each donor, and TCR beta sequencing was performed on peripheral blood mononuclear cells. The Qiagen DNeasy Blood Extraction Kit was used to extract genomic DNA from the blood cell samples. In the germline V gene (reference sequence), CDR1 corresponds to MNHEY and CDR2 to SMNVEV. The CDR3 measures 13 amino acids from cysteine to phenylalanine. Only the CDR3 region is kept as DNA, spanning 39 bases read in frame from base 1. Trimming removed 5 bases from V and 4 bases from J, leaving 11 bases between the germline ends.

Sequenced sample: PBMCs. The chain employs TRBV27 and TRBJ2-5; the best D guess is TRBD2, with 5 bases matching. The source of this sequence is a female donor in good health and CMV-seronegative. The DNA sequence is TGTGCCAGCAGTGTGGAACGGGGAGAGACCCAGTACTTC. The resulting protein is CASSVERGETQYF.